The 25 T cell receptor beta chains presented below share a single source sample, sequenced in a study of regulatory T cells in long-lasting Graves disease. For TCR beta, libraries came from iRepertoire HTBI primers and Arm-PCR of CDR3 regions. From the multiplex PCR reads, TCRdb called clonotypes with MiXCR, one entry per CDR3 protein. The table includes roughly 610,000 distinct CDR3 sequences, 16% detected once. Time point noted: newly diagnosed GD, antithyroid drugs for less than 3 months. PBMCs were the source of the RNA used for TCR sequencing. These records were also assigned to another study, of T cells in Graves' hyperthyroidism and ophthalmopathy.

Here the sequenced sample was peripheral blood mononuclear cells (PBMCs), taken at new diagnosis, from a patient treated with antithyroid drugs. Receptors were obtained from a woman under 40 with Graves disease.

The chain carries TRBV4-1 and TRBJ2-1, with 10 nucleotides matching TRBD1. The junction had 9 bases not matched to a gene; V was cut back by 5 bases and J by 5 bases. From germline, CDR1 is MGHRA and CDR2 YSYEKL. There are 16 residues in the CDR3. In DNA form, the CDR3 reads TGCGCCAGCAGCTTACGATCCGGGACAGGGGACAATGAGCAGTTCTTC. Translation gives CASSLRSGTGDNEQFF.

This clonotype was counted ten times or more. The CDR3 is CASIRLAGAGETQYF. Written as DNA, the CDR3 is TGTGCCAGCATCCGACTAGCGGGAGCAGGAGAGACCCAGTACTTC. The gene calls are TRBV28 and TRBJ2-5, with TRBD2 matching 12 bases. V dropped 7 bases and J dropped 4; count of bases not matched to a gene: 7. The length of the CDR3 is 15 residues. CDR1 and CDR2 from the germline V gene are MDHEN and SYDVKM.

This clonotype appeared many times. CDR3 loop: CAIGTANQETQYF. The DNA for the CDR3 is TGTGCCATCGGGACAGCTAATCAAGAGACCCAGTACTTC. The genes are TRBV10-3 and TRBJ2-5; TRBD1 agrees at 7 bases. The V gene end was trimmed by 8 bases and the J gene end by 2 bases; junction bases not matched to a gene: 5. This CDR3 is built from 13 residues. Germline V gene lookup returns CDR1 ENHRY and CDR2 SYGVKD.

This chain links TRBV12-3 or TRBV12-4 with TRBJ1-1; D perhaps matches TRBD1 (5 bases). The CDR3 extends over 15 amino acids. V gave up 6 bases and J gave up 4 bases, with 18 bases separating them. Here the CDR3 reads CASSPGPQGGTEAFF. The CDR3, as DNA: TGTGCCAGCAGCCCCGGCCCCCAGGGTGGCACTGAAGCTTTCTTT.

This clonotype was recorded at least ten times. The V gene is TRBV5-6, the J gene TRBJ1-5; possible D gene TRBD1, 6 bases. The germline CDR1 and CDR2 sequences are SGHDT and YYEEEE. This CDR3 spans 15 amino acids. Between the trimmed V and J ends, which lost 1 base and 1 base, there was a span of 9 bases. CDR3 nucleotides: TGTGCCAGCAGCTTGAGGGGGGCGAGCAATCAGCCCCAGCATTTT. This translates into CASSLRGASNQPQHF.

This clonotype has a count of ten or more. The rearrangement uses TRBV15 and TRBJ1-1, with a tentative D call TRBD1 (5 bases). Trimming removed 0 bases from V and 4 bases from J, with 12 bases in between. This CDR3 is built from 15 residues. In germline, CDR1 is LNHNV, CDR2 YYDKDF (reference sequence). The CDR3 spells CATSRDRTGRTEAFF. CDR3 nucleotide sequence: TGTGCCACCAGCAGAGATCGTACGGGACGCACTGAAGCTTTCTTT.

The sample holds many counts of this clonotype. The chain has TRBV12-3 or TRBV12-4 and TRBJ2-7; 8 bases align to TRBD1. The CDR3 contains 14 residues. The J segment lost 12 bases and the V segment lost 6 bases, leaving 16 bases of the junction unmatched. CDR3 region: CASSAGTGLRSPYF. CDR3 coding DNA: TGTGCCAGCAGCGCCGGGACAGGACTGAGGAGTCCGTACTTC.

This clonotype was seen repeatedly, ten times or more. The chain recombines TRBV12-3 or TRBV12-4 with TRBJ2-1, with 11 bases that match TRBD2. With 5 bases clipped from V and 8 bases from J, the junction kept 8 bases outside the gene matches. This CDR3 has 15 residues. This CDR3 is CASSQLAGVVDEQFF. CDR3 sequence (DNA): TGTGCCAGCAGTCAACTAGCGGGAGTTGTCGATGAGCAGTTCTTC.

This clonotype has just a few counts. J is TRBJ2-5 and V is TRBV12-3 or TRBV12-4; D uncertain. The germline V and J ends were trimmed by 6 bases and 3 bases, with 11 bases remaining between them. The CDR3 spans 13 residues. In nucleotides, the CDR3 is TGTGCCAGCAGCCCCTCGCGAAAAGAGACCCAGTACTTC. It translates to CASSPSRKETQYF.

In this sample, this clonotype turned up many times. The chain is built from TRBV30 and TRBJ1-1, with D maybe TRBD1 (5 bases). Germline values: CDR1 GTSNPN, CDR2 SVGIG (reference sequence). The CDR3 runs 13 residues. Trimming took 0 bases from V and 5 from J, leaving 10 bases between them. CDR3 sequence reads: CAWSVGRTTEAFF. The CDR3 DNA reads TGTGCCTGGAGTGTAGGTAGGACAACTGAAGCTTTCTTT.

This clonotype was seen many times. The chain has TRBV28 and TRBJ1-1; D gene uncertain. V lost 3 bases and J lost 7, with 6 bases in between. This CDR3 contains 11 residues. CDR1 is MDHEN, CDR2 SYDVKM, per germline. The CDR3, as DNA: TGTGCCAGCAGTTTTCTGGATGAAGCTTTCTTT. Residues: CASSFLDEAFF.

The CDR3 reads CSAEEGLVTEAFF. CDR3 bases: TGCAGCGCCGAGGAGGGCCTAGTCACTGAAGCTTTCTTT. V is TRBV29-1 and J is TRBJ1-1; D gene uncertain. The CDR3 consists of 13 residues. Germline CDR1 and CDR2: SQVTM and ANQGSEA. The germline V and J ends were trimmed by 7 bases and 4 bases, with 16 bases remaining between them. The variable domain in full, with the rest retrieved from reference TRBV29-1 and TRBJ1-1, is SAVISQKPSRDICQRGTSLTIQCQVDSQVTMMFWYRQQPGQSLTLIATANQGSEATYESGFVIDKFPISRPNLTFSTLTVSNMSPEDSSIYLCSAEEGLVTEAFFGQGTRLTVV.

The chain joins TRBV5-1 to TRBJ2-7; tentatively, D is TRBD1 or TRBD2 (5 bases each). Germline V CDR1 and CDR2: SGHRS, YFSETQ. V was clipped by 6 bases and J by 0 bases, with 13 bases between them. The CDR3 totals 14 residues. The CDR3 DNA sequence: TGCGCCAGCACCTTAGGGGACCCCTCCTACGAGCAGTACTTC. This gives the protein CASTLGDPSYEQYF.

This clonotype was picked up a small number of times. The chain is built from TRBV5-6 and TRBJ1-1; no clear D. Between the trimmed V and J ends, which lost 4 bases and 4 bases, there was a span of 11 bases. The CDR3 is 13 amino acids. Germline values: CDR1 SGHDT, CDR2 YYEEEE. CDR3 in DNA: TGTGCCAGCAGCGTATACGGTATCACTGAAGCTTTCTTT. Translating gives CASSVYGITEAFF.

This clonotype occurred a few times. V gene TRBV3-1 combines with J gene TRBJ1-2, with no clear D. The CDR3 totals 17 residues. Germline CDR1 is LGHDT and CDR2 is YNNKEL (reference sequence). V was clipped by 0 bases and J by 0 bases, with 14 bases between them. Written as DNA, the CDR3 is TGTGCCAGCAGCCAAGACGAAGGTTTCAGAGCTAACTATGGCTACACCTTC. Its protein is CASSQDEGFRANYGYTF.

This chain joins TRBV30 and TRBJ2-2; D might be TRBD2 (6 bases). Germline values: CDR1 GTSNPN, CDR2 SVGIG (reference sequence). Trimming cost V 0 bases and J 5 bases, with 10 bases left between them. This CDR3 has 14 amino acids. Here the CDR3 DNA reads TGTGCCTGGAGTGTGGGAGGTGGGACCGGGGAGCTGTTTTTT. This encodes CAWSVGGGTGELFF.

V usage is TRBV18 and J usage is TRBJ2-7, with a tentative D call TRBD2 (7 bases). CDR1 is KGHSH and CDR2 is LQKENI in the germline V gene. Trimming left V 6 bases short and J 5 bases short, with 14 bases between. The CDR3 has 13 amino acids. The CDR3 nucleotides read TGTGCCAGCTCCCGGACGGGGGGCCACGAGCAGTACTTC. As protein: CASSRTGGHEQYF.

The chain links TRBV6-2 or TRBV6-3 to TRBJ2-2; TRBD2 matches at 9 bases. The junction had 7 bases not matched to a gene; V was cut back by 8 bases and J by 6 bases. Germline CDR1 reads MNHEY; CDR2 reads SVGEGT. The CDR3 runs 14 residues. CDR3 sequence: CASWREGLAGELFF. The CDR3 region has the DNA TGTGCCAGCTGGCGGGAGGGTTTAGCCGGGGAGCTGTTTTTT.

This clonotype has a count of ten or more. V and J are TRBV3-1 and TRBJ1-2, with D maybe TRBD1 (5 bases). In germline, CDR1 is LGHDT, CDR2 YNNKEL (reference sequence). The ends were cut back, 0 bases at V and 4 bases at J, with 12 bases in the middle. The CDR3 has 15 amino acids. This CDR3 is CASSQEVTASYGYTF. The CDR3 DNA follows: TGTGCCAGCAGCCAAGAAGTGACAGCCTCCTATGGCTACACCTTC. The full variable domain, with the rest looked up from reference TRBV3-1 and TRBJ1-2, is DTAVSQTPKYLVTQMGNDKSIKCEQNLGHDTMYWYKQDSKKFLKIMFSYNNKELIINETVPNRFSPKSPDKAHLNLHINSLELGDSAVYFCASSQEVTASYGYTFGSGTRLTVV.

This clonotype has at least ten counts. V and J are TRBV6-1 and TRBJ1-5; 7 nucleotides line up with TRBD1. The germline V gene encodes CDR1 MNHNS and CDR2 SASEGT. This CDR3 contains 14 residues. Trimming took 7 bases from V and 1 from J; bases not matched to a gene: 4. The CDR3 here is CASKGTVSNQPQHF. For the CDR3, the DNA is TGTGCCAGCAAAGGGACAGTGAGCAATCAGCCCCAGCATTTT.

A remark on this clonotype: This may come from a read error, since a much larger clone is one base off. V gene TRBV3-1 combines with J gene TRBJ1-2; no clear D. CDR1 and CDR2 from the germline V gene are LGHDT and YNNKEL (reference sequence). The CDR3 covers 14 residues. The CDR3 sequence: CTSSQEGSGQGYTF. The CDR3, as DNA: TGTACCAGCAGCCAAGAAGGGAGCGGCCAGGGCTACACCTTC.

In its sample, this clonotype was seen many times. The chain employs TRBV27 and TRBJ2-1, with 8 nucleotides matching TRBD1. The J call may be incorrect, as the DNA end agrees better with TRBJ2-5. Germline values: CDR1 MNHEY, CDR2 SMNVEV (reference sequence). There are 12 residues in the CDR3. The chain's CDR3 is CARKGQEETQYF. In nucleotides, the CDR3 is TGTGCCAGAAAGGGACAGGAAGAGACCCAGTACTTC.

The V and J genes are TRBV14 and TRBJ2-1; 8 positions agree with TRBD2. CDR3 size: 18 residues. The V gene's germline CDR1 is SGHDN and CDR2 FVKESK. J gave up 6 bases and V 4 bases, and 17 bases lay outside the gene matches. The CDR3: CASSPRWELAAVSNEQFF. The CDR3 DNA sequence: TGTGCCAGCAGCCCCCGCTGGGAACTAGCGGCAGTATCCAATGAGCAGTTCTTC.

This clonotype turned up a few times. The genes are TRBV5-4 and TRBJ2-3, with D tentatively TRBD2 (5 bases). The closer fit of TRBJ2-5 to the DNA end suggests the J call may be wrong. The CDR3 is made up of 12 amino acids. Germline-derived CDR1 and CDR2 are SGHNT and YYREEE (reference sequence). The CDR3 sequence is CASSSLAGTQYF. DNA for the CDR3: TGTGCCAGCAGCAGTCTCGCGGGGACCCAGTACTTC.

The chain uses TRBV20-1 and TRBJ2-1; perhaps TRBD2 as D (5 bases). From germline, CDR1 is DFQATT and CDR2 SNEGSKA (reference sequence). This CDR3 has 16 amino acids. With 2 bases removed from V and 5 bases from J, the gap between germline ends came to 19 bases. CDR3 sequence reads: CSARSPRVYGDNEQFF. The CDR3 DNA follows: TGCAGTGCTAGATCCCCTCGGGTCTACGGGGACAATGAGCAGTTCTTC.